This entry lists 21 T cell receptor beta chains sequenced from one sample in a study of identical twins. TCRdb re-analysed the 5' RACE reads in MiXCR, keeping a single row per CDR3 protein. Here the sample spans some 1,600,000 distinct CDR3 sequences, 32% being singletons. Sequenced: cord blood. The source of these receptors is a newborn girl in good health.

This clonotype has a handful of counts. The CDR3: CASRKVGVQYF. CDR3 sequence (DNA): TGTGCCAGCAGAAAAGTGGGGGTGCAGTACTTC. The rearrangement links TRBV14 to TRBJ2-7; D may match TRBD1 or TRBD2 (5 bases each). There are 11 residues in the CDR3. Germline CDR1 and CDR2: SGHDN and FVKESK. V was clipped by 6 bases and J by 9 bases, with 12 bases between them.

This clonotype came up a few times. The chain is built from TRBV20-1 and TRBJ1-5; 9 bases line up with TRBD1. This CDR3 has 14 residues. With V trimmed by 5 bases and J by 3 bases, 5 bases remained unmatched. Germline assignment: CDR1 DFQATT and CDR2 SNEGSKA (reference sequence). The CDR3 reads CSALGQGNNQPQHF. CDR3 nucleotides: TGCAGTGCTCTGGGACAGGGCAACAATCAGCCCCAGCATTTT.

This clonotype was observed a few times. The chain joins TRBV5-1 to TRBJ2-5, with a tentative D call TRBD2 (6 bases). The DNA end is more similar to TRBJ2-7, so the J call may be wrong. Germline V lookup: CDR1 SGHRS, CDR2 YFSETQ. The CDR3 length is 14 residues. The CDR3 DNA reads TGCGCCAGCAGCTTGTCACTCGGGGGTTACGAGCAGTACTTC. Residues: CASSLSLGGYEQYF.

V usage is TRBV5-6 and J usage is TRBJ2-1; D is undetermined. The CDR3 runs 15 residues. Germline CDR1 SGHDT, CDR2 YYEEEE. V lost 4 bases, J lost 2 bases, and 13 bases lay in between. The CDR3 is CASSRSWRAYNEQFF. CDR3 sequence (DNA): TGTGCCAGCAGCCGCTCCTGGCGAGCCTACAATGAGCAGTTCTTC. Filled out from reference TRBV5-6 and TRBJ2-1, the complete variable domain reads DAGVTQSPTHLIKTRGQQVTLRCSPKSGHDTVSWYQQALGQGPQFIFQYYEEEERQRGNFPDRFSGHQFPNYSSELNVNALLLGDSALYLCASSRSWRAYNEQFFGPGTRLTVL.

The table lists this clonotype with many counts. The chain carries TRBV6-6 and TRBJ2-1; 7 nucleotides match TRBD2. The CDR3 is 16 amino acids. J was trimmed by 0 bases and V by 5 bases; bases with no gene match: 7. Germline CDR1 and CDR2: MNHNY and SVGAGI (reference sequence). The CDR3 DNA reads as TGTGCCAGCAGTGCTCTAGCGGCAAGCTCCTACAATGAGCAGTTCTTC. It encodes CASSALAASSYNEQFF.

The CDR3 DNA reads as TGTGCCAGCAGCGTAGAACCACTATCCGGGACTCTCACAGATACGCAGTATTTT. This translates into CASSVEPLSGTLTDTQYF. The chain employs TRBV9 and TRBJ2-3, with D possibly TRBD2 on 6 matching bases. The CDR3 consists of 18 residues. CDR1 is SGDLS, CDR2 YYNGEE, per germline. V was cut by 0 bases and J by 2 bases, with 19 bases left in between.

The chain uses TRBV28 and TRBJ2-4; either TRBD1 or TRBD2 may fit D (5 bases each). CDR3 length: 13 residues. Trimming shortened V by 3 bases and J by 15 bases, and 18 bases separated the two germline ends. The germline CDR1 and CDR2 sequences are MDHEN and SYDVKM. This CDR3 is CASSFLALGERYF. CDR3 DNA sequence: TGTGCCAGCAGTTTCTTGGCGCTGGGGGAGCGGTACTTC.

The chain employs TRBV7-9 and TRBJ1-4; D possibly corresponds to TRBD1 (6 bases). Deletions cut 4 bases from V and 2 bases from J, with 11 bases between. Germline CDR1 reads SEHNR; CDR2 reads FQNEAQ (reference sequence). The CDR3 length is 15 residues. CDR3 DNA: TGTGCCAGCAGCTACGGTCAGGGGACTAATGAAAAACTGTTTTTT. Its translation: CASSYGQGTNEKLFF.

This CDR3 is CASTNLAGAEDTQYF. The CDR3 DNA is TGTGCCAGCACCAACCTAGCGGGAGCGGAAGATACGCAGTATTTT. V is TRBV14 and J is TRBJ2-3; 10 bases align to TRBD2. The CDR3 loop spans 15 amino acids. V lost 7 bases, J lost 5 bases, and 9 bases stayed unmatched. Germline V gene lookup returns CDR1 SGHDN and CDR2 FVKESK.

V usage is TRBV20-1 and J usage is TRBJ1-5; D ambiguous. V dropped 1 base and J dropped 3 bases, with 10 bases sitting between them. Germline lookup yields CDR1 DFQATT and CDR2 SNEGSKA (reference sequence). The CDR3 runs 14 residues. CDR3 in DNA: TGCAGTGCTAGAGTAGCCAGATCCAATCAGCCCCAGCATTTT. This translates into CSARVARSNQPQHF.

The chain carries TRBV4-1 and TRBJ2-2, with TRBD2 matching 8 bases. The junction had 4 bases not matched to a gene; V was cut back by 1 base and J by 9 bases. The CDR3 is 14 amino acids. In germline, CDR1 is MGHRA, CDR2 YSYEKL. This CDR3 is CASSQAGGPRELFF. For the CDR3, the DNA is TGCGCCAGCAGCCAAGCGGGGGGGCCCCGGGAGCTGTTTTTT.

The chain employs TRBV20-1 and TRBJ1-2; D unclear. This CDR3 has 14 residues. The V end was cut by 0 bases, the J end by 6 bases, with 14 bases between. The V gene's germline CDR1 is DFQATT and CDR2 SNEGSKA (reference sequence). The CDR3 reads CSARDPMGPHGYTF. The CDR3 nucleotides read TGCAGTGCTAGAGATCCTATGGGTCCCCATGGCTACACCTTC.

The chain uses TRBV28 and TRBJ2-5; D may be TRBD1 or TRBD2 (6 bases each). The germline V gene has CDR1 MDHEN and CDR2 SYDVKM. Trimming left V 5 bases short and J 4 bases short, with 20 bases between. This CDR3 is 16 amino acids long. The CDR3 DNA sequence: TGTGCCAGCAGTCCAACGTACAGGGAGGCGGGAGAGACCCAGTACTTC. It codes for CASSPTYREAGETQYF.

This clonotype was observed a few times. The rearrangement uses TRBV5-1 and TRBJ2-1; D ambiguous. This CDR3 region has 13 residues. The germline CDR1 and CDR2 sequences are SGHRS and YFSETQ. Trimming took 0 bases from V and 7 from J, leaving 8 bases between them. The DNA for the CDR3 is TGCGCCAGCAGCTTGGACCCTCCGAATGAGCAGTTCTTC. Protein product: CASSLDPPNEQFF.

This clonotype was observed a handful of times. The CDR3 sequence is CSAFRLAASYEQYF. In nucleotides, the CDR3 is TGCAGTGCTTTCCGACTAGCGGCCTCCTACGAGCAGTACTTC. The J gene is TRBJ2-7, the V gene TRBV20-1, with 9 bases aligning to TRBD2. With 5 bases clipped from V and 0 bases from J, the junction kept 5 bases outside the gene matches. This CDR3 comprises 14 residues. Germline assignment: CDR1 DFQATT and CDR2 SNEGSKA (reference sequence).

Of note for this clonotype: A far more abundant clone sits one base away, making this likely a read error. In DNA form, the CDR3 reads TGTGCCAGCAGACTAACGGGAAGCACAGATACGCAGTATTTT. Residues: CASRLTGSTDTQYF. V is TRBV12-3 or TRBV12-4 and J is TRBJ2-3, with D perhaps TRBD2 (5 bases). Trimming stripped 6 bases from V and 0 bases from J, with 10 bases between. This CDR3 has 14 residues.

This clonotype was observed once. This chain joins TRBV2 and TRBJ1-1; D is ambiguous. Germline V gene data show CDR1 as SNHLY and CDR2 as FYNNEI. The V end lost 7 bases, the J end lost 1 base, and 7 bases lay between the germline ends. The CDR3 is made up of 12 amino acids. The CDR3 reads CASILQNTEAFF. The DNA of the CDR3 is TGTGCCAGCATACTCCAGAACACTGAAGCTTTCTTT.

The chain recombines TRBV4-1 with TRBJ1-5, with D tentatively TRBD1 (6 bases). Trimming removed 4 bases at V and 4 bases at J, with 11 bases between. The CDR3 spans 14 residues. Germline lookup yields CDR1 MGHRA and CDR2 YSYEKL. CDR3 loop: CASSRGQTNQPQHF. The CDR3 DNA reads as TGCGCCAGCAGCCGAGGACAGACAAATCAGCCCCAGCATTTT.

This chain uses TRBV2 with TRBJ2-1; D is possibly TRBD2 (6 bases). The CDR3 runs to 15 residues. Trimming removed 5 bases from V and 4 bases from J, with 15 bases in between. Germline CDR1 SNHLY, CDR2 FYNNEI. In nucleotides, the CDR3 is TGTGCCAGCAGTTGGCCAGCGGGCAATTACAATGAGCAGTTCTTC. Residues: CASSWPAGNYNEQFF.

This chain uses TRBV29-1 with TRBJ2-3, with a possible D match to TRBD1 (6 bases). This CDR3 is built from 13 residues. CDR1 and CDR2 (germline): SQVTM, ANQGSEA. The ends were cut back, 7 bases at V and 1 base at J, with 12 bases in the middle. CDR3 in DNA: TGCAGCGCAGAGGGGGTCGGCACAGATACGCAGTATTTT. Its protein product is CSAEGVGTDTQYF.

In this sample, this clonotype turned up once. V and J are TRBV2 and TRBJ2-1; weak D call: TRBD2 (6 bases). From germline, CDR1 is SNHLY and CDR2 FYNNEI. This CDR3 region has 15 residues. V lost 6 bases to trimming and J lost 2 bases, with 14 bases between them. The CDR3 coding sequence is TGTGCCAGCAGATCTCGGGAGCGGACCTACAATGAGCAGTTCTTC. Amino acids: CASRSRERTYNEQFF.